These T cell receptor beta chains were read from a single sample in a study of Graves' ophthalmopathy and Graves' hyperthyroidism. TCRdb ran MiXCR on the multiplex PCR reads and lists one entry per CDR3 protein. This sample has 500,000 to 600,000 distinct CDR3 sequences, with roughly 39% found just once. Sequenced: peripheral blood or thyroid tissue (not recorded which). These receptors originate from an adult man with Graves' hyperthyroidism. Each CDR3 is given with its conserved first and last residue. Each record gives: V gene, D gene, J gene, clone size, CDR3 DNA, CDR3 protein. The D gene is left open where the match is weak. Not every row has a clone size; where given, it reads once, few, many or a size class.

V gene: TRBV11-2
D gene: .
J gene: TRBJ2-6
clone size: many
CDR3 DNA: TGTGCCAGCAGCCCCTCTTCTTCGGGGGCCAACGTCCTGACTTTC
CDR3 protein: CASSPSSSGANVLTF

V gene: TRBV6-5
D gene: .
J gene: TRBJ1-1
clone size: many
CDR3 DNA: TGTGCCAGCAGTTACCTGGGTGAAGCTTTCTTT
CDR3 protein: CASSYLGEAFF

V gene: TRBV27
D gene: .
J gene: TRBJ2-7
clone size: many
CDR3 DNA: TGTGCCAGCAGTTTAAACGGCCCCTACGAGCAGTACTTC
CDR3 protein: CASSLNGPYEQYF

V gene: TRBV7-6
D gene: TRBD2
J gene: TRBJ2-7
clone size: many
CDR3 DNA: TGTGCCAGCAGCAACGGACTAGCGGGAGGCACAGGAGGGGAGCAGTACTTC
CDR3 protein: CASSNGLAGGTGGEQYF

V gene: TRBV4-1
D gene: .
J gene: TRBJ1-6
clone size: .
CDR3 DNA: TGCGCCAGCAGCCAAGAAGGAGGGGGAATCTCCTATAATTTACCCCTCCACTTT
CDR3 protein: CASSQEGGGISYNLPLHF

V gene: TRBV5-1
D gene: .
J gene: TRBJ1-2
clone size: many
CDR3 DNA: TGCGCCAGCAGCTTGGCGGGGAGCAATGGCTACACCTTC
CDR3 protein: CASSLAGSNGYTF

V gene: TRBV7-9
D gene: .
J gene: TRBJ1-4
clone size: many
CDR3 DNA: TGTGCCAGCAGCCCAGAGGGGGTTCGAGAAAAACTGTTTTTT
CDR3 protein: CASSPEGVREKLFF

V gene: TRBV29-1
D gene: TRBD1
J gene: TRBJ1-5
clone size: .
CDR3 DNA: TGCAGCGTTGACCCGGGACAGAAGTACGTTGCTTATAGCAATCAGCCCCAGCATTTT
CDR3 protein: CSVDPGQKYVAYSNQPQHF

V gene: TRBV4-2
D gene: .
J gene: TRBJ2-5
clone size: many
CDR3 DNA: TGTGCCAGCAGCCCACCAGGACGGATGCAAGAGACCCAGTACTTC
CDR3 protein: CASSPPGRMQETQYF

V gene: TRBV20-1
D gene: TRBD2
J gene: TRBJ2-7
clone size: once
CDR3 DNA: TGCAGTGCCCATAGCGGGGATAGCTCCTACGAGCAGTACTTC
CDR3 protein: CSAHSGDSSYEQYF

V gene: TRBV7-8
D gene: TRBD1
J gene: TRBJ2-2
clone size: many
CDR3 DNA: TGTGCCAGCAGCTCAGTACAGGGGCCCACCGGGGAGCTGTTTTTT
CDR3 protein: CASSSVQGPTGELFF

V gene: TRBV7-9
D gene: TRBD1
J gene: TRBJ1-2
clone size: .
CDR3 DNA: TGTGCCAGCAGCTTCCGGGACAGGGGGATTGGCTACACCTTC
CDR3 protein: CASSFRDRGIGYTF

V gene: TRBV3-1
D gene: .
J gene: TRBJ1-1
clone size: few
CDR3 DNA: TGTGGAAGCTCCAGGGAAGGCACTGAAGCTTTCTTT
CDR3 protein: CGSSREGTEAFF

V gene: TRBV24-1
D gene: .
J gene: TRBJ1-2
clone size: many
CDR3 DNA: TGTGCCACCAGTGATTATACCCCCGGGACGGGGTATGGCTACACCTTC
CDR3 protein: CATSDYTPGTGYGYTF

V gene: TRBV10-1
D gene: .
J gene: TRBJ2-3
clone size: .
CDR3 DNA: TGCGCCAGCAGTGAGTCAAACAGCGCTAGCACAGATACGCAGTATTTT
CDR3 protein: CASSESNSASTDTQYF

V gene: TRBV7-9
D gene: .
J gene: TRBJ1-1
clone size: many
CDR3 DNA: TGTGCCAGCAGCTTAGCGCATTTAAACACTGAAGCTTTCTTT
CDR3 protein: CASSLAHLNTEAFF

V gene: TRBV10-3
D gene: .
J gene: TRBJ1-4
clone size: once
CDR3 DNA: TGTGCCATCAGCCAACTCAGGGCAACTAATGAAAAACTGTTTTTT
CDR3 protein: CAISQLRATNEKLFF

V gene: TRBV9
D gene: .
J gene: TRBJ1-1
clone size: .
CDR3 DNA: TGTGCCAGCAGCCGAGGAGAAGGGGGAAGGGCTGAAGCTTTCTTT
CDR3 protein: CASSRGEGGRAEAFF

V gene: TRBV12-3/TRBV12-4
D gene: .
J gene: TRBJ2-1
clone size: .
CDR3 DNA: TGTGCCAGCAGTTTTGATCCGGGGGCAAATGAGCAGTTCTTC
CDR3 protein: CASSFDPGANEQFF

V gene: TRBV5-8
D gene: .
J gene: TRBJ1-3
clone size: many
CDR3 DNA: TGTGCCAGCAGCTTGGTGCCGACAGTCGAAAACACCATATATTTT
CDR3 protein: CASSLVPTVENTIYF

V gene: TRBV20-1
D gene: .
J gene: TRBJ2-7
clone size: .
CDR3 DNA: TGCAGTGCTAGGGCCCTAGGGGTCCACGAGCAGTACTTC
CDR3 protein: CSARALGVHEQYF

V gene: TRBV25-1
D gene: TRBD1
J gene: TRBJ1-4
clone size: .
CDR3 DNA: TGTGCCAGCAGTCGGACAGGGGTGGAAGAAAAACTGTTTTTT
CDR3 protein: CASSRTGVEEKLFF

V gene: TRBV4-1
D gene: .
J gene: TRBJ1-5
clone size: .
CDR3 DNA: TGCGCCAGCAGCCAAGAAACTAGCAATCAGCCCCAGCATTTT
CDR3 protein: CASSQETSNQPQHF

V gene: TRBV9
D gene: TRBD2
J gene: TRBJ2-7
clone size: .
CDR3 DNA: TGTGCCAGCAGCCGGGGGGGGGGAAGCGGGACCACCTACGAGCAGTACTTC
CDR3 protein: CASSRGGGSGTTYEQYF

V gene: TRBV20-1
D gene: TRBD2
J gene: TRBJ2-7
clone size: .
CDR3 DNA: TGCAGTGCTAAAAGTGGGACTAGCGGGAGTAAAGGCGGTTACGAGCAGTACTTC
CDR3 protein: CSAKSGTSGSKGGYEQYF

V gene: TRBV5-1
D gene: .
J gene: TRBJ1-1
clone size: few
CDR3 DNA: TGCGCCAGCAGCTTGAAATCCCCGTGGGGCACTGAAGCTTTCTTT
CDR3 protein: CASSLKSPWGTEAFF

V gene: TRBV5-6
D gene: .
J gene: TRBJ1-5
clone size: .
CDR3 DNA: TGTGCCAGCAGCTCCACTGGGACTCCGGGAGGCAATCAGCCCCAGCATTTT
CDR3 protein: CASSSTGTPGGNQPQHF

V gene: TRBV6-5
D gene: .
J gene: TRBJ2-7
clone size: many
CDR3 DNA: TGTGCCAGCAGTTACTCGCGCGGGGGCACCTACGAGCAGTACTTC
CDR3 protein: CASSYSRGGTYEQYF